The rows below give T cell receptor beta chains drawn from one sample of a study of regulatory T cells in long-lasting Graves disease. TCRdb called the multiplex PCR reads again in MiXCR, with one record for every CDR3 protein. The sample has some 320,000 distinct CDR3 sequences, over 15% seen once; the top ten hold around 37%. The specimen was peripheral blood mononuclear cells (PBMCs), collected at new diagnosis, from a patient treated with antithyroid drugs. These receptors all come from a female donor with Graves disease. Each CDR3 is given with its conserved first and last residue.

v_gene | len | CDR3aa
TRBV5-8 | 15 | CASSSDRGQVYGYTF
TRBV28 | 16 | CASSLQGLVVTYEQYF
TRBV11-2 | 16 | CASRQGIWGPPDTQYF
TRBV24-1 | 12 | CATSDLVETQYF
TRBV7-2 | 13 | CASSLFLTDTQYF
TRBV15 | 18 | CATSRDVSRMSSYNEQFF
TRBV5-8 | 15 | CASSSGTADYNEQFF
TRBV19 | 14 | CATSIGTAPEKLFF
TRBV6-5 | 17 | CASRYGVGQSSYNEQFF
TRBV3-1 | 15 | CASSQGGRNYNEQFF
TRBV7-9 | 15 | CASSSDYRDSYEQYF
TRBV14 | 16 | CASSQGRRAVKNIQYF
TRBV6-1 | 15 | CASRLSGTRRDEQYF
TRBV5-4 | 16 | CASSLDRGGPQETQYF
TRBV19 | 17 | CASSIDPSVGADYGYTF
TRBV7-9 | 16 | CASSLMTGLLPNEQFF
TRBV20-1 | 16 | CSARDTGLPPPYEQYF
TRBV2 | 15 | CASSGQAANTGELFF
TRBV19 | 10 | CAKAGVTQYF
TRBV5-1 | 15 | CASSLDSGRMYEQFF
TRBV11-1 | 18 | CASSSSDVLAGRTDTQYF
TRBV7-2 | 16 | CASSQGGGALKETQYF
TRBV6-2/TRBV6-3 | 13 | CASNRPAGDEQFF
TRBV7-2 | 14 | CASRPSGGPPEQYF
TRBV7-9 | 18 | CASSLILPWTGLNTEAFF
TRBV10-1 | 15 | CATTGSALVTDTQYF
TRBV6-1 | 15 | CASTPTGPKNTEAFF
TRBV12-3/TRBV12-4 | 15 | CASSLGTGNGNTIYF
TRBV11-2 | 16 | CASSFTDIATNEKLFF
TRBV28 | 14 | CASSLRGDTDTQYF
TRBV20-1 | 17 | CSASLHGRAGAYNEQFF
TRBV27 | 15 | CASSVGTSLYNEQFF
TRBV7-9 | 16 | CASSLAVAGVDNEQFF
TRBV24-1 | 16 | CATSDPGTSHQETQYF
TRBV2 | 14 | CASRNSGNTGELFF
TRBV13 | 15 | CASSLRLAGAHEQYF
TRBV12-3/TRBV12-4 | 15 | CASPVREELQKTQYF
TRBV15 | 16 | CATSRVGTGKNQPQHF
TRBV5-1 | 15 | CASSLVAGPTDTQYF
TRBV12-3/TRBV12-4 | 13 | CASSFQEEDEQYF
TRBV27 | 14 | CASSLWGPTGTQYF
TRBV11-2 | 13 | CASSLDRGKEQYF
TRBV24-1 | 12 | CATSDQGTAQFF
TRBV28 | 14 | CASTPWDRGYEQYF
TRBV11-2 | 14 | CASSGDTHQETQYF
TRBV5-1 | 14 | CASSLASLNTEAFF
TRBV10-2 | 15 | CASSELAGGQETQYF
TRBV28 | 13 | CASSWDNNSPLHF
TRBV11-3 | 16 | CASSFELDSSTDTQYF